The clone carrying this TCR beta chain was counted many times. The use of genomic DNA as template underpinned the TCR beta VDJ and CDR3 profiling. TCRdb independently ran MiXCR on the reads; one entry per CDR3 protein. In the table there are around 120,000 distinct CDR3 sequences, about 43% of which are singletons. The data derive from a study of CD8+CD57+ T cells in acquired aplastic anemia. Trimming pared 6 bases from V and 8 bases from J, leaving 19 bases between. This CDR3 region has 14 residues. The V gene's germline CDR1 is WNHNN and CDR2 SYGVQD (reference sequence). Individuals selected for sequencing had exhibited CD8+CD57+ cell expansion on flow cytometry.

The chain has TRBV10-1 and TRBJ1-2; TRBD1 is a possible D gene (5 bases). The receptor was derived from a human donor with aplastic anemia. The sequenced sample was sorted CD4+, CD8+, or CD8+CD57+ T cells (not recorded which) from PBMCs. The CDR3 coding sequence is TGCGCCAGCAGCGCCGGGACCTCGGGTCACGGCTACACCTTC. Its translation: CASSAGTSGHGYTF.